The next 32 T cell receptor beta chains were all read from a single sample in a study of cytomegalovirus exposure and HLA in healthy donors. PCR employed 60 Vbeta and 13 Jbeta primers. The table came from immunoSEQ multiplex PCR; TCRdb's copy has only in-frame clones and leaves some out. The sample contains around 110,000 clones, around 80% of which appear only once. Sequenced: PBMCs. Receptors were obtained from a man aged 25 to 40 in good health and CMV-seropositive.

The gene calls are TRBV10-1 and TRBJ2-1, with a tentative D call TRBD2 (6 bases). This CDR3 is built from 12 residues. The V gene's germline CDR1 is WNHNN and CDR2 SYGVQD (reference sequence). The CDR3 sequence: CDRESGYNEQFF. In DNA, the CDR3 is TGCGACCGGGAGTCTGGCTACAATGAGCAGTTCTTC.

The chain joins TRBV29-1 to TRBJ2-7; D is unclear. This CDR3 is 11 amino acids long. Germline CDR1 is SQVTM and CDR2 is ANQGSEA. The germline V and J ends were trimmed by 2 bases and 7 bases, with 9 bases remaining between them. The DNA for the CDR3 is TGCAGCGTTGAAAACGGGTTGGAGCAGTACTTC. Translating gives CSVENGLEQYF.

The chain employs TRBV5-1 and TRBJ2-3; no definite D call. The V end lost 4 bases, the J end lost 1 base, and 13 bases lay between the germline ends. This CDR3 has 15 amino acids. Germline V gene lookup returns CDR1 SGHRS and CDR2 YFSETQ. The CDR3 here is CASSPEVAGTDTQYF. The CDR3 DNA is TGCGCCAGCAGCCCAGAGGTTGCCGGCACAGATACGCAGTATTTT.

This chain links TRBV27 with TRBJ2-7; tentative D call: TRBD2 (5 bases). The CDR3 has 13 amino acids. Trimming removed 6 bases at V and 3 bases at J, with 12 bases between. Germline V gives CDR1 MNHEY, CDR2 SMNVEV (reference sequence). DNA for the CDR3: TGTGCCAGCAGCTGGAGGAGCGGCTACGAGCAGTACTTC. Amino acid sequence: CASSWRSGYEQYF.

The table lists this clone with a few counts. The chain combines TRBV30 with TRBJ1-5, with TRBD1 identical over 9 bases. CDR1 and CDR2 (germline): GTSNPN, SVGIG (reference sequence). The CDR3 has 14 residues. V was pared by 2 bases and J by 4 bases, with 3 bases of the junction left unmatched. CDR3 sequence reads: CAWSRGQGNQPQHF. Written as DNA, the CDR3 is TGTGCCTGGAGTCGCGGACAGGGGAATCAGCCCCAGCATTTT.

CDR3 sequence: CASTGLLEKLFF. DNA for the CDR3: TGTGCCTCCACAGGGTTACTTGAAAAACTGTTTTTT. V and J are TRBV30 and TRBJ1-4; TRBD1 might be the D (6 bases). The CDR3 contains 12 residues. The germline V gene has CDR1 GTSNPN and CDR2 SVGIG (reference sequence). V was cut by 7 bases and J by 7 bases, with 13 bases left in between.

V and J are TRBV5-1 and TRBJ2-3, with 9 bases aligning to TRBD1. Germline assignment: CDR1 SGHRS and CDR2 YFSETQ. After removal of 1 base from V and 7 bases from J, the junction contained 7 bases not matched to a gene. The CDR3 has 15 residues. CDR3 protein: CASSLLGTGMYTQYF. The CDR3 region has the DNA TGCGCCAGCAGCTTGCTTGGGACAGGGATGTATACGCAGTATTTT.

This clone was counted a single time. Mismatch with germline at one junction end may stem from a read error. The V and J genes are TRBV7-9 and TRBJ2-7; 9 bases agree with TRBD1. CDR1 is SEHNR, CDR2 FQNEAQ, per germline (reference sequence). The CDR3 has 15 residues. The CDR3 sequence is CSSSFGQGSSYEQYF. The CDR3 region has the DNA TGTTCCAGCAGCTTCGGACAGGGGAGCTCCTACGAGCAGTACTTC.

This chain uses TRBV30 with TRBJ1-2; 7 bases line up with TRBD1. The CDR3 has 13 residues. Trimming took 5 bases from V and 4 from J; bases not matched to a gene: 7. Germline CDR1 reads GTSNPN; CDR2 reads SVGIG (reference sequence). CDR3: CAWHRDRPYGYTF. In nucleotides, the CDR3 is TGTGCCTGGCACCGGGACAGACCCTATGGCTACACCTTC.

Relative to its sample, this clone is medium-sized (0.01 to 0.1%). The chain combines TRBV4-3 with TRBJ2-3, with 12 bases aligning to TRBD2. The CDR3 length is 16 residues. Germline V gene lookup returns CDR1 LGHNA and CDR2 YSLEER. Trimming cost V 0 bases and J 4 bases; bases outside gene matches: 2. CDR3 in amino acids: CASSQDLAGGPDTQYF. For the CDR3, the DNA is TGCGCCAGCAGCCAAGATCTAGCGGGAGGGCCAGATACGCAGTATTTT.

This chain uses TRBV30 with TRBJ2-2, with 8 nucleotides matching TRBD1. V was pared by 2 bases and J by 3 bases, with 5 bases of the junction left unmatched. There are 15 residues in the CDR3. From germline, CDR1 is GTSNPN and CDR2 SVGIG (reference sequence). The CDR3 DNA is TGTGCCTGGAGTCGATACAGGGGGTACACCGGGGAGCTGTTTTTT. It yields the protein CAWSRYRGYTGELFF.

In its sample, this clone was seen a few times. The rearrangement links TRBV11-1 to TRBJ2-3; TRBD2 matches at 7 bases. With 1 base clipped from V and 0 bases from J, the junction kept 1 base outside the gene matches. Germline CDR1 is SGHAT and CDR2 is FQDESV (reference sequence). The CDR3 has 15 amino acids. The chain's CDR3 is CASSLVSGSTDTQYF. Written as DNA, the CDR3 is TGTGCCAGCAGCTTAGTTAGCGGGAGCACAGATACGCAGTATTTT.

This clone was seen only a few times. The chain uses TRBV28 and TRBJ1-2; D is uncertain. Germline CDR1 and CDR2: MDHEN and SYDVKM. The V gene lost 7 bases and the J gene lost 1 base, with 7 bases spanning the gap. This CDR3 is 12 amino acids long. As DNA, the CDR3 is TGTGCCAGCACCATTCATAACTATGGCTACACCTTC. This sequence encodes CASTIHNYGYTF.

This clone was seen a handful of times. The chain has TRBV5-8 and TRBJ2-1; D might be TRBD2 (5 bases). V was shortened by 4 bases and J by 8 bases, with 19 bases between the two germline ends. Germline assignment: CDR1 SGHTS and CDR2 YDEGEE. The CDR3 has 15 residues. The CDR3 DNA reads TGTGCCAGCAGCCTTACTAGTTCCGTGCCTGATGAGCAGTTCTTC. Its protein is CASSLTSSVPDEQFF.

V gene TRBV13 combines with J gene TRBJ2-5, with TRBD1 identical over 7 bases. The end of the DNA fits TRBJ2-7 better, so the J call may be wrong. The V gene's germline CDR1 is PRHDT and CDR2 FYEKMQ (reference sequence). The CDR3 totals 14 residues. In DNA, the CDR3 is TGTGCCAGCAGCGGACCCGGGACAGTCTACGAGCAGTACTTC. Amino acid sequence: CASSGPGTVYEQYF.

The rearrangement links TRBV28 to TRBJ1-2; D is ambiguous. Trimming pared 4 bases from V and 2 bases from J, leaving 8 bases between. CDR3 length: 13 residues. Germline loops: CDR1 MDHEN, CDR2 SYDVKM. The DNA of the CDR3 is TGTGCCAGCAGTTACGCGGGCAACTATGGCTACACCTTC. Amino acid sequence: CASSYAGNYGYTF.

The chain recombines TRBV18 with TRBJ2-7, with 9 bases matching TRBD1. J lost 6 bases, V lost 3 bases, and 6 bases had no gene match. The germline gives CDR1 KGHSH, CDR2 LQKENI. The CDR3 is 14 residues long. As DNA, the CDR3 is TGTGCCAGCTCACCGGGACAGGGACTTAGCGAGCAGTACTTC. This translates into CASSPGQGLSEQYF.

This chain uses TRBV6-4 with TRBJ2-3; possibly TRBD1 for D (6 bases). Germline V lookup: CDR1 MRHNA, CDR2 SNTAGT. CDR3 length: 14 amino acids. Between the trimmed V and J ends, which lost 2 bases and 2 bases, there was a span of 8 bases. The CDR3 sequence is CASSDGDNTDTQYF. CDR3 in DNA: TGTGCCAGCAGTGACGGGGACAACACAGATACGCAGTATTTT.

Worth noting for this clone: This sample includes further DNA sequences coding for the same CDR3. The rearrangement joins TRBV5-1 to TRBJ1-1; D uncertain. V was shortened by 6 bases and J by 4 bases, with 13 bases between the two germline ends. Germline V lookup: CDR1 SGHRS, CDR2 YFSETQ. The length of the CDR3 is 13 residues. CDR3 sequence: CASNTVGSTEAFF. The CDR3 DNA reads as TGCGCCAGCAACACAGTTGGGAGCACTGAAGCTTTCTTT.

This chain links TRBV29-1 with TRBJ2-5, with 7 bases matching TRBD2. Looked up from germline, CDR1 is SQVTM and CDR2 is ANQGSEA. The CDR3 covers 14 residues. The V gene end was trimmed by 7 bases and the J gene end by 4 bases; junction bases not matched to a gene: 12. Here the CDR3 reads CSGVSGRASETQYF. The CDR3 nucleotides read TGCAGCGGGGTCTCGGGGAGGGCCTCAGAGACCCAGTACTTC.

The chain employs TRBV14 and TRBJ2-7; 9 bases fit TRBD2. Germline V gene sequence: CDR1 SGHDN, CDR2 FVKESK. The CDR3 extends over 15 amino acids. The ends lost 4 bases at V and 5 bases at J; junction bases unmatched: 9. CDR3 protein: CASSPRGSGSNEQYF. The CDR3 region has the DNA TGTGCCAGCAGCCCTCGGGGTAGCGGGAGTAACGAGCAGTACTTC.

The chain links TRBV18 to TRBJ2-7; maybe TRBD1 (5 bases). Trimming stripped 3 bases from V and 3 bases from J, with 9 bases between. The CDR3 totals 13 residues. CDR1 and CDR2 from the germline V gene are KGHSH and LQKENI. DNA for the CDR3: TGTGCCAGCTCACCCGCGGACAACTACGAGCAGTACTTC. Amino acid sequence: CASSPADNYEQYF.

This chain joins TRBV18 and TRBJ2-7, with 7 bases lining up with TRBD1. V lost 0 bases to trimming and J lost 1 base; unmatched junction nucleotides: 3. Per the germline V gene, CDR1 is KGHSH and CDR2 is LQKENI. The CDR3 is 15 amino acids. This CDR3 is CASSPPRQGSYEQYF. Written as DNA, the CDR3 is TGTGCCAGCTCACCACCAAGACAGGGATCCTACGAGCAGTACTTC.

This clone appeared once. Sequence at one end of the junction differs from germline and may be a read error. The chain employs TRBV30 and TRBJ2-6; 7 bases agree with TRBD1. Germline-derived CDR1 and CDR2 are GTSNPN and SVGIG (reference sequence). The CDR3 runs to 14 residues. The CDR3: CACMTGSGANGLTF. Here the CDR3 DNA reads TGTGCCTGCATGACAGGGTCCGGGGCCAACGGCCTGACTTTC.

The J gene is TRBJ1-2, the V gene TRBV27, with D hard to call. The V end lost 1 base, the J end lost 6 bases, and 9 bases lay between the germline ends. Germline lookup yields CDR1 MNHEY and CDR2 SMNVEV (reference sequence). The CDR3 has 13 residues. For the CDR3, the DNA is TGTGCCAGCAGTTTATGGGCAGATAATGGCTACACCTTC. It encodes CASSLWADNGYTF.

The chain joins TRBV15 to TRBJ2-7; 9 bases match TRBD2. From germline, CDR1 is LNHNV and CDR2 YYDKDF (reference sequence). The trim removed 3 bases at V and 1 base at J, leaving 4 bases unmatched. The CDR3 is 15 amino acids. The chain's CDR3 is CATSRVAGVSYEQYF. CDR3 coding DNA: TGTGCCACCAGCAGGGTAGCGGGAGTGTCCTACGAGCAGTACTTC. Full variable domain (remainder filled in from reference TRBV15 and TRBJ2-7): DAMVIQNPRYQVTQFGKPVTLSCSQTLNHNVMYWYQQKSSQAPKLLFHYYDKDFNNEADTPDNFQSRRPNTSFCFLDIRSPGLGDTAMYLCATSRVAGVSYEQYFGPGTRLTVT.

The chain employs TRBV9 and TRBJ2-2; 8 nucleotides agree with TRBD1. CDR1 and CDR2 (germline): SGDLS, YYNGEE. The CDR3 has 16 residues. Germline trimming cut 4 bases from V and 5 bases from J; bases unmatched to any gene: 10. This CDR3 reads CASSPGQGGLTGELFF. The DNA of the CDR3 is TGTGCCAGCAGCCCCGGACAGGGTGGCCTTACCGGGGAGCTGTTTTTT.

The rearrangement joins TRBV19 to TRBJ1-1, with 11 bases that match TRBD1. With V trimmed by 4 bases and J by 5 bases, 6 bases remained unmatched. The CDR3 covers 15 residues. Germline V gene lookup returns CDR1 LNHDA and CDR2 SQIVND (reference sequence). As DNA, the CDR3 is TGTGCCAGTAGTAGGACAGGGGGCTCGAGTACTGAAGCTTTCTTT. Translated, it gives CASSRTGGSSTEAFF.

This clone was observed once. The chain joins TRBV7-2 to TRBJ1-2; the D gene is possibly TRBD1 (6 bases). Per germline, CDR1 SGHTA and CDR2 FQGNSA. V was shortened by 1 base and J by 7 bases, with 22 bases between the two germline ends. The CDR3 runs 17 residues. CDR3 in DNA: TGTGCCAGCAGCTTAGACGGCAGGGGAGCCTTAAGTGTTGGCTACACCTTC. Translated: CASSLDGRGALSVGYTF.

The CDR3 DNA reads as TGTGCCAGCAGCCCGTGGGACAGTTTCGGAAACACTGAAGCTTTCTTT. Translation: CASSPWDSFGNTEAFF. The chain joins TRBV6-6 to TRBJ1-1; the match to TRBD1 covers 7 bases. The CDR3 is made up of 16 amino acids. Germline V gives CDR1 MNHNY, CDR2 SVGAGI (reference sequence). Trimming took 6 bases from V and 2 from J; bases not matched to a gene: 12.

The chain uses TRBV6-5 and TRBJ1-2; D is unresolved. The CDR3 is made up of 13 amino acids. V lost 2 bases and J lost 4, with 8 bases in between. The V gene's germline CDR1 is MNHEY and CDR2 SVGAGI. The CDR3, as DNA: TGTGCCAGCAGTTACCGAGGATTCTATGGCTACACCTTC. As protein: CASSYRGFYGYTF.

V and J are TRBV6-4 and TRBJ1-3, with D perhaps TRBD1 (5 bases). The germline V gene encodes CDR1 MRHNA and CDR2 SNTAGT. Trimming stripped 9 bases from V and 2 bases from J, with 11 bases between. There are 13 residues in the CDR3. For the CDR3, the DNA is TGTGCCAGTTCCAGGGTCCCTGGAAACACCATATATTTT. Protein sequence: CASSRVPGNTIYF.